This T cell receptor (beta chain) was identified during a study of blood T cell repertoires in COVID-19 (dated by TCRdb to the early 2020s). Regarding the research as a whole: Collaborator samples came from the United States, Italy and Spain and covered acute and convalescent phases of COVID-19. The prospective study material was composed of cDNA or gDNA derived from T cells, B-cell-depleted T cells, or PBMCs. Deeply sampled blood TCRbeta repertoires from subjects exposed to, actively infected with, or recovered from COVID-19 were included in the dataset. The repertoires were released in a freely available public database intended as a resource for research on the immune response to SARS-CoV-2. The samples were drawn from the first 160 participants of the ongoing ImmuneRACE study and from 950 to 1,500 subjects provided by 6 global collaborators. Sample metadata almost always included a de-identified subject ID, COVID-19 status, age in years and sex. HLA class I and class II types, where available, came from metadata supplied by the sample provider rather than from assay-based typing. What the research found in general, with its limitations: Clinical and demographic metadata were provided uncurated, with the amount varying by source and participant.

V is clipped by 5 bases and J by 1 base, and the sequence between their germline boundaries is 15 bases long. The CDR3 goes from the cysteine to the phenylalanine over 16 residues. Here the CDR3 DNA is all that survives: 48 bases in frame from base 1. The germline V gene (reference sequence) sets CDR1 to LNHDA and CDR2 to SQIVND. Enrolling through a virtual design, the prospective study's participants ranged in age from roughly 18 to 100 years and lived across roughly 24 United States geographic areas. Cohort assignment in the prospective study relied on participant-reported clinical history from a screening survey and a study questionnaire. For ImmuneRACE Cohort 3, a participant was defined as recovered based on two consecutive negative NP/OP PCR tests, clearance by a healthcare professional, or resolution of symptoms. Each participant in the prospective study had whole blood, serum and a nasopharyngeal or oropharyngeal swab collected by mobile phlebotomists. Participants in the prospective study had the option to provide additional blood draws and questionnaires over an approximately 2-month period. Before DNA extraction, prospective study blood samples were shipped either frozen or at room temperature.

TCRbeta CDR3 regions were amplified from genomic DNA by means of the immunoSEQ Assay, a bias-controlled multiplex PCR. The study's own analysis went as follows. The number of nucleated cells in each sample was estimated by amplification of reference gene primers within the assay. To quantify the absolute abundance of each unique TCRbeta CDR3 rearrangement, sequence reads were collapsed and filtered. For each sample, productive Simpson clonality was calculated as the square root of Simpson's diversity index across productive rearrangements. In TCRdb, the immuneACCESS table is reduced to in-frame sequences with V and J assigned. These tables do not hold every clone; where another copy was compared, an unresolved V gene accounts for under half, and the others remain unexplained. V and J calls and clone size are those listed in that table; D and trimming were worked out from the DNA. The sample contains a few hundred thousand clones, 70% to 90% of them found a single time. About 9.9% of the sample rests with the top ten.

The sample holds a few counts of this clone. It lacks a known antigen. Base qualities are not at hand, and no much larger clone is one base apart. Sequencing was performed on PBMCs or T cells enriched from blood (not recorded which). This receptor was taken from a middle-aged woman who had recovered from COVID-19. The chain is encoded by TRBV19 joined to TRBJ2-1, with an unclear D gene assignment. CDR3 loop: CASSQSARLSYNEQFF. Read as DNA, the sequence is TGTGCCAGTAGTCAGTCAGCCAGGCTGTCCTACAATGAGCAGTTCTTC.